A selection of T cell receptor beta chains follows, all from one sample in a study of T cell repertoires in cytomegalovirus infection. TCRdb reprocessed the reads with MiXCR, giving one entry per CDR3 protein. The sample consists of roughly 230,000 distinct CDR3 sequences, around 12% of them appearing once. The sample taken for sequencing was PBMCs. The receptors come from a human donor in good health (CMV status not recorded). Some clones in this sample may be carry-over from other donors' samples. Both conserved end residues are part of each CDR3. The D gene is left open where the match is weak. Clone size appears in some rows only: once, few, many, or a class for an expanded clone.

CDR3nt: TGTGCCAGCAGTCAATCGACAGGGTTGAGCACAGATACGCAGTATTTT; CDR3aa: CASSQSTGLSTDTQYF; len: 16; abundance: -; v_gene: TRBV6-5; j_gene: TRBJ2-3; d_gene: TRBD1
CDR3nt: TGTGCCAGTAGTTACCTTCTCTCTGGAAACACCATATATTTT; CDR3aa: CASSYLLSGNTIYF; len: 14; abundance: many; v_gene: TRBV19; j_gene: TRBJ1-3; d_gene: -
CDR3nt: TGTGCCAGCAGCTTAGATCTGGGACTACCCACAGATACGCAGTATTTT; CDR3aa: CASSLDLGLPTDTQYF; len: 16; abundance: many; v_gene: TRBV11-2; j_gene: TRBJ2-3; d_gene: TRBD2
CDR3nt: TGTGCCAGCAGCTACAGGGGGCAGAATTCACCCCTCCACTTT; CDR3aa: CASSYRGQNSPLHF; len: 14; abundance: many; v_gene: TRBV7-3; j_gene: TRBJ1-6; d_gene: TRBD1
CDR3nt: TGTGCCAGCAGTTACCGTGAAGGCACAGCCTACGAGCAGTACTTC; CDR3aa: CASSYREGTAYEQYF; len: 15; abundance: few; v_gene: TRBV6-5; j_gene: TRBJ2-7; d_gene: -
CDR3nt: TGTGCCAGCAGCCTAGAAACGCCCCCCGTAGAGACCCAGTACTTC; CDR3aa: CASSLETPPVETQYF; len: 15; abundance: many; v_gene: TRBV7-8; j_gene: TRBJ2-5; d_gene: -
CDR3nt: TGTGCCAGCAGTTCGGACAGGGGGAGCACAGATACGCAGTATTTT; CDR3aa: CASSSDRGSTDTQYF; len: 15; abundance: many; v_gene: TRBV12-3/TRBV12-4; j_gene: TRBJ2-3; d_gene: TRBD1
CDR3nt: TGTGCCAGCAGTTTGGTAGCGGGATCCACCGGGGAGCTGTTTTTT; CDR3aa: CASSLVAGSTGELFF; len: 15; abundance: -; v_gene: TRBV12-3/TRBV12-4; j_gene: TRBJ2-2; d_gene: TRBD2
CDR3nt: TGCGCCAGCACGAAAACAGGGACCGCTGAAGCTTTCTTT; CDR3aa: CASTKTGTAEAFF; len: 13; abundance: few; v_gene: TRBV5-1; j_gene: TRBJ1-1; d_gene: -
CDR3nt: TGTGCCAGCAGCTTAGAACGTGAATACGAGGAGCAGTACTTC; CDR3aa: CASSLEREYEEQYF; len: 14; abundance: -; v_gene: TRBV11-1; j_gene: TRBJ2-7; d_gene: -
CDR3nt: TGTGCCAGCAGCTTAGGGTCCGGGGTAAGGGGGAATGAAAAACTGTTTTTT; CDR3aa: CASSLGSGVRGNEKLFF; len: 17; abundance: -; v_gene: TRBV7-2; j_gene: TRBJ1-4; d_gene: -
CDR3nt: TGTGCCAGCAGCCCCCGTAGCGGGTTCCAAGAGACCCAGTACTTC; CDR3aa: CASSPRSGFQETQYF; len: 15; abundance: many; v_gene: TRBV12-3/TRBV12-4; j_gene: TRBJ2-5; d_gene: TRBD2
CDR3nt: TGTGCCAGCAGCACAGGACAGGGTTTTGCTTTCTTT; CDR3aa: CASSTGQGFAFF; len: 12; abundance: many; v_gene: TRBV7-8; j_gene: TRBJ1-1; d_gene: TRBD1
CDR3nt: TGCAGTGCTAGTGGACTAGCGGGAGGCTCTTGGGAGCAGTACTTC; CDR3aa: CSASGLAGGSWEQYF; len: 15; abundance: -; v_gene: TRBV20-1; j_gene: TRBJ2-7; d_gene: TRBD2
CDR3nt: TGTGCCAGCAGACCAGGGGGCCACAACTATGGCTACACCTTC; CDR3aa: CASRPGGHNYGYTF; len: 14; abundance: -; v_gene: TRBV6-4; j_gene: TRBJ1-2; d_gene: TRBD1
CDR3nt: TGTGCCAGCAGCTCGACTAGCGGGAGGGCCAGCGAGCAGTTCTTC; CDR3aa: CASSSTSGRASEQFF; len: 15; abundance: many; v_gene: TRBV7-9; j_gene: TRBJ2-1; d_gene: TRBD2
CDR3nt: TGTGCCAGCAGTTACTCGGAGGGGGCGGTCACTGAAGCTTTCTTT; CDR3aa: CASSYSEGAVTEAFF; len: 15; abundance: many; v_gene: TRBV6-6; j_gene: TRBJ1-1; d_gene: TRBD1
CDR3nt: TGTGCCAGCAGCCAAGATCGATTAGCGCACAATGAGCAGTTCTTC; CDR3aa: CASSQDRLAHNEQFF; len: 15; abundance: few; v_gene: TRBV3-1; j_gene: TRBJ2-1; d_gene: -
CDR3nt: TGTGCCAGCGTAGGGGGTAACTATGGCTACACCTTC; CDR3aa: CASVGGNYGYTF; len: 12; abundance: many; v_gene: TRBV28; j_gene: TRBJ1-2; d_gene: -
CDR3nt: TGTGCCAGCAGGCGGGACGAGATCTACAATGAGCAGTTCTTC; CDR3aa: CASRRDEIYNEQFF; len: 14; abundance: -; v_gene: TRBV27; j_gene: TRBJ2-1; d_gene: -
CDR3nt: TGCAGTGCCTCGTCGGGGGGGCGGCTAGATACGCAGTATTTT; CDR3aa: CSASSGGRLDTQYF; len: 14; abundance: many; v_gene: TRBV20-1; j_gene: TRBJ2-3; d_gene: TRBD2
CDR3nt: TGTGCCAGCAGCCTACAGGGGAGGGGGACTGAAGCTTTCTTT; CDR3aa: CASSLQGRGTEAFF; len: 14; abundance: -; v_gene: TRBV2; j_gene: TRBJ1-1; d_gene: TRBD1
CDR3nt: TGTGCCAGCAGCACTCTTTACACTGAAGCTTTCTTT; CDR3aa: CASSTLYTEAFF; len: 12; abundance: many; v_gene: TRBV7-9; j_gene: TRBJ1-1; d_gene: -
CDR3nt: -; CDR3aa: CSVEWQYFGYTF; len: 12; abundance: -; v_gene: TRBV29-1; j_gene: TRBJ1-2; d_gene: -
CDR3nt: TGTGCCACCAGTGACGGTAGACAGGGGGTAGGGGCTTTCTTT; CDR3aa: CATSDGRQGVGAFF; len: 14; abundance: many; v_gene: TRBV24-1; j_gene: TRBJ1-1; d_gene: TRBD1
CDR3nt: TGTGCCAGCAGCCAGGGGAGTAGCGGGGGGGCCGTGGAGACCCAGTACTTC; CDR3aa: CASSQGSSGGAVETQYF; len: 17; abundance: many; v_gene: TRBV4-2; j_gene: TRBJ2-5; d_gene: TRBD2
CDR3nt: TGTGCCAGCAGCCCTTTTTACAGCATTGCGAACACCGGGGAGCTGTTTTTT; CDR3aa: CASSPFYSIANTGELFF; len: 17; abundance: -; v_gene: TRBV7-3; j_gene: TRBJ2-2; d_gene: -
CDR3nt: TGCGCCAGCAGCTTGTCTGCCGGGACTACCAACGAGCAGTACTTC; CDR3aa: CASSLSAGTTNEQYF; len: 15; abundance: many; v_gene: TRBV5-1; j_gene: TRBJ2-7; d_gene: TRBD2
CDR3nt: TGTGCCAGCAGGGACAGGGATCTAGCCAAAAACATTCAGTACTTC; CDR3aa: CASRDRDLAKNIQYF; len: 15; abundance: few; v_gene: TRBV6-1; j_gene: TRBJ2-4; d_gene: TRBD1
CDR3nt: TGTGCCAGCAGCTTGGGCACCAGCTTGGGCACCGGGGAGCTGTTTTTT; CDR3aa: CASSLGTSLGTGELFF; len: 16; abundance: -; v_gene: TRBV7-8; j_gene: TRBJ2-2; d_gene: -
CDR3nt: TGTGCCAGTAGTATAGGAGGGGTCACAGATACGCAGTATTTT; CDR3aa: CASSIGGVTDTQYF; len: 14; abundance: -; v_gene: TRBV19; j_gene: TRBJ2-3; d_gene: -
CDR3nt: TGTGCCAGCAGCTTAGGTCGGACTAGCGGGGGGGCACGAGAGACCCAGTACTTC; CDR3aa: CASSLGRTSGGARETQYF; len: 18; abundance: many; v_gene: TRBV7-2; j_gene: TRBJ2-5; d_gene: TRBD2
CDR3nt: TGTGCCAGTAGTATAGAGGGGGCAGGTTCCTACGAGCAGTACTTC; CDR3aa: CASSIEGAGSYEQYF; len: 15; abundance: few; v_gene: TRBV19; j_gene: TRBJ2-7; d_gene: -
CDR3nt: TGCAGCGTGGGCCGGGACAGGGACGCAGGAAAACTGTTTTTT; CDR3aa: CSVGRDRDAGKLFF; len: 14; abundance: few; v_gene: TRBV29-1; j_gene: TRBJ1-4; d_gene: TRBD1
CDR3nt: TGTGCCAGCAGCGCTAGTTCCAGGGGCGTGGGTGAAAAACTGTTTTTT; CDR3aa: CASSASSRGVGEKLFF; len: 16; abundance: many; v_gene: TRBV7-2; j_gene: TRBJ1-4; d_gene: -
CDR3nt: TGTGCCAGCACCCCAGGAGGTAGTTTAGAGACCCAGTACTTC; CDR3aa: CASTPGGSLETQYF; len: 14; abundance: many; v_gene: TRBV6-2/TRBV6-3; j_gene: TRBJ2-5; d_gene: -
CDR3nt: TGTGCCAGTAGTATAGGGGACCCCTCCACTGAAGCTTTCTTT; CDR3aa: CASSIGDPSTEAFF; len: 14; abundance: few; v_gene: TRBV19; j_gene: TRBJ1-1; d_gene: -
CDR3nt: TGTGCCAGCAGCTTTATGGACAGGGACCATGAGCAGTTCTTC; CDR3aa: CASSFMDRDHEQFF; len: 14; abundance: many; v_gene: TRBV7-2; j_gene: TRBJ2-1; d_gene: TRBD1
CDR3nt: TGTGCCGGATCGGACAGGGGGCGTACTGAAGCTTTCTTT; CDR3aa: CAGSDRGRTEAFF; len: 13; abundance: many; v_gene: TRBV7-2; j_gene: TRBJ1-1; d_gene: TRBD1
CDR3nt: TGTGCCAGCAGTTTCGAGGGGACAGGATACTCTGGGGCCAACGTCCTGACTTTC; CDR3aa: CASSFEGTGYSGANVLTF; len: 18; abundance: many; v_gene: TRBV6-2/TRBV6-3; j_gene: TRBJ2-6; d_gene: TRBD1
CDR3nt: TGTGCCAGCACTTTGGAAACCGTGGGCAATCAGCCCCAGCATTTT; CDR3aa: CASTLETVGNQPQHF; len: 15; abundance: -; v_gene: TRBV2; j_gene: TRBJ1-5; d_gene: -
CDR3nt: TGTGCCACCCGCGACTCCCACGAGCAGTACTTC; CDR3aa: CATRDSHEQYF; len: 11; abundance: -; v_gene: TRBV10-3; j_gene: TRBJ2-7; d_gene: -
CDR3nt: TGTGCCAGCACCCCACAGGGCTTAAGCTCTGGGGCCAACGTCCTGACTTTC; CDR3aa: CASTPQGLSSGANVLTF; len: 17; abundance: -; v_gene: TRBV11-2; j_gene: TRBJ2-6; d_gene: -
CDR3nt: TGTGCCAGCAGCGCGGCCGGGACTAGCGGGGGGTCAGATACGCAGTATTTT; CDR3aa: CASSAAGTSGGSDTQYF; len: 17; abundance: many; v_gene: TRBV7-2; j_gene: TRBJ2-3; d_gene: TRBD2
CDR3nt: TGTGCCAGCAGTGAAGCGCTTCGTAGTGATGGCTACACCTTC; CDR3aa: CASSEALRSDGYTF; len: 14; abundance: -; v_gene: TRBV2; j_gene: TRBJ1-2; d_gene: -
CDR3nt: TGCGCCAGCAGCCAAGTTACGGGACAGATCTACGAGCAGTACTTC; CDR3aa: CASSQVTGQIYEQYF; len: 15; abundance: many; v_gene: TRBV4-3; j_gene: TRBJ2-7; d_gene: TRBD1
CDR3nt: TGTGCCAGCAGGCTAGCTAGCGGGGGGAAAGAGACCCAGTACTTC; CDR3aa: CASRLASGGKETQYF; len: 15; abundance: many; v_gene: TRBV6-2/TRBV6-3; j_gene: TRBJ2-5; d_gene: TRBD2
CDR3nt: TGTGCCAGCAGCTTTAGACGGGAGGGGCCCCCTAGCACAGATACGCAGTATTTT; CDR3aa: CASSFRREGPPSTDTQYF; len: 18; abundance: many; v_gene: TRBV7-8; j_gene: TRBJ2-3; d_gene: TRBD2
CDR3nt: TGTGCCAGCAGTGGACAGGGTTACGATACGCAGTATTTT; CDR3aa: CASSGQGYDTQYF; len: 13; abundance: many; v_gene: TRBV28; j_gene: TRBJ2-3; d_gene: TRBD1
CDR3nt: TGTGCCAGCAGTTCGACAGGAGCAACTAATGAAAAACTGTTTTTT; CDR3aa: CASSSTGATNEKLFF; len: 15; abundance: many; v_gene: TRBV6-2/TRBV6-3; j_gene: TRBJ1-4; d_gene: -
CDR3nt: TGTGCCAGCAGTAAACAAGGTCCCTACGAGCAGTACTTC; CDR3aa: CASSKQGPYEQYF; len: 13; abundance: many; v_gene: TRBV27; j_gene: TRBJ2-7; d_gene: -
CDR3nt: TGCAGTGCCGCCACAGATCCCAACACTGAAGCTTTCTTT; CDR3aa: CSAATDPNTEAFF; len: 13; abundance: -; v_gene: TRBV20-1; j_gene: TRBJ1-1; d_gene: -
CDR3nt: TGTGCCAGCAGTATAGCGGGAGTGAGTGGCCAAGAGACCCAGTACTTC; CDR3aa: CASSIAGVSGQETQYF; len: 16; abundance: many; v_gene: TRBV7-8; j_gene: TRBJ2-5; d_gene: TRBD2
CDR3nt: TGTGCCACCAGTCAACAGGGGGTGCGTGGCTACACCTTC; CDR3aa: CATSQQGVRGYTF; len: 13; abundance: many; v_gene: TRBV24-1; j_gene: TRBJ1-2; d_gene: TRBD1
CDR3nt: TGTGCCAGCACCTATCAAGAGGGCGCGGGCTATGGCTACACCTTC; CDR3aa: CASTYQEGAGYGYTF; len: 15; abundance: few; v_gene: TRBV2; j_gene: TRBJ1-2; d_gene: -
CDR3nt: TGTGCCAGCAGCTTGGGTCAGCCGAACACTGAAGCTTTCTTT; CDR3aa: CASSLGQPNTEAFF; len: 14; abundance: many; v_gene: TRBV11-1; j_gene: TRBJ1-1; d_gene: -
CDR3nt: TGTGCCAGCAGTGAAGGGCGTGGACAGGGTATGGATGGCTACACCTTC; CDR3aa: CASSEGRGQGMDGYTF; len: 16; abundance: many; v_gene: TRBV25-1; j_gene: TRBJ1-2; d_gene: TRBD1
CDR3nt: TGTGCCAGCAATAAAGGGGGTAGCGGGTACAATGAGCAGTTCTTC; CDR3aa: CASNKGGSGYNEQFF; len: 15; abundance: many; v_gene: TRBV7-2; j_gene: TRBJ2-1; d_gene: -
CDR3nt: TGTGCCAGCAGTTTCCCCGTGGGCATTGGGTCCTACAATGAGCAGTTCTTC; CDR3aa: CASSFPVGIGSYNEQFF; len: 17; abundance: many; v_gene: TRBV28; j_gene: TRBJ2-1; d_gene: -